This T cell receptor (beta chain) was captured by sequencing in a study of T-cell memory formation after mild COVID-19. The overall study: TCR clusters largely stayed donor specific.

TCRdb itself ran the 5' RACE reads through MiXCR, one entry per CDR3 protein. The top ten hold 20% to 25% of the sample, which has under 550,000 distinct CDR3 sequences, 18% seen once. V dropped 8 bases and J dropped 7; count of bases not matched to a gene: 9. The germline gives CDR1 MNHNS, CDR2 SASEGT. This CDR3 spans 13 amino acids. The specimen sequenced was PBMCs or a T cell subset sorted from them (not recorded which). The receptor was derived from a man aged 18-30 years who had mild COVID-19 (a few samples of this study predate the infection). Cell type and time point are not known. The rearrangement uses TRBV6-1 and TRBJ2-3; TRBD2 agrees at 7 bases. CDR3 nucleotide sequence: TGTGCCAGCGTGGCGGGGGATTTGAATACGCAGTATTTT. Amino acid sequence: CASVAGDLNTQYF.